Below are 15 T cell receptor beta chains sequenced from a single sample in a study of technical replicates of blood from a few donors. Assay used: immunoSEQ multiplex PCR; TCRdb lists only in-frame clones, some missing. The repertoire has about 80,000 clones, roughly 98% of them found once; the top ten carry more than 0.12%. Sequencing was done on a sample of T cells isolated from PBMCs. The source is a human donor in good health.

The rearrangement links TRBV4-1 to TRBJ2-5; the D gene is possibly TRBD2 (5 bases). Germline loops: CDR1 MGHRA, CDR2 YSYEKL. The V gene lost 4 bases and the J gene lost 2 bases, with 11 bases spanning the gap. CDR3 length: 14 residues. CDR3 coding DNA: TGCGCCAGCAGCCGTTTCGGCGGGCAAGAGACCCAGTACTTC. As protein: CASSRFGGQETQYF.

CDR3 DNA sequence: TGTGCCAGCAGTCCCCGACGGGCAGATACGCAGTATTTT. Its translation: CASSPRRADTQYF. This sequence joins TRBV6-5 and TRBJ2-3; D gene uncertain. This CDR3 has 13 amino acids. Deletions cut 5 bases from V and 4 bases from J, with 10 bases between. Germline CDR1 MNHEY, CDR2 SVGAGI.

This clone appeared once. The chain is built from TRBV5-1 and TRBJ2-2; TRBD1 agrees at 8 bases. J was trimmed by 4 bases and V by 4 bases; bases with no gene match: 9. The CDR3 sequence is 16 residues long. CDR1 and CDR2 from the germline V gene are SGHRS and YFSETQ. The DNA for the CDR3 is TGCGCCAGCAGCCACAAACAGGGGGTTCCCACCGGGGAGCTGTTTTTT. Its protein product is CASSHKQGVPTGELFF.

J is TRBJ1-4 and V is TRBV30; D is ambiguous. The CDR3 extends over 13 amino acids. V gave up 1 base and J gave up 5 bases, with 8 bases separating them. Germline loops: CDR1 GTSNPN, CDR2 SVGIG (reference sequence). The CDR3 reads CAWSGSVNEKLFF. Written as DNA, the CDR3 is TGTGCCTGGAGTGGGTCGGTGAATGAAAAACTGTTTTTT.

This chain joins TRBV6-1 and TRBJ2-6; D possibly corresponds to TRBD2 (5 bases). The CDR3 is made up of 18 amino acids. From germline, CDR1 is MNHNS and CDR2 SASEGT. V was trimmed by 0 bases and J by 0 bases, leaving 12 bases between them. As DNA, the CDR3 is TGTGCCAGCAGTGAAGCGCGGGTCTTCATCTCTGGGGCCAACGTCCTGACTTTC. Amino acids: CASSEARVFISGANVLTF.

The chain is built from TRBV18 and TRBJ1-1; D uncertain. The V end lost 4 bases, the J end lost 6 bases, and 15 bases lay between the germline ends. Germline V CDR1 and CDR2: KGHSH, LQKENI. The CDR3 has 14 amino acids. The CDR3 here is CASSLTEQSSEAFF. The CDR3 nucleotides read TGTGCCAGCTCACTAACAGAGCAGTCTTCTGAAGCTTTCTTT.

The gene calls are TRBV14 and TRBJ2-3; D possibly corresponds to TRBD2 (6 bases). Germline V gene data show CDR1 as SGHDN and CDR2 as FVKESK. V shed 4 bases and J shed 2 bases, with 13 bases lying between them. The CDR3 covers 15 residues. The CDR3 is CASSRDFPLTDTQYF. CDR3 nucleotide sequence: TGTGCCAGCAGCCGGGACTTCCCCCTCACAGATACGCAGTATTTT.

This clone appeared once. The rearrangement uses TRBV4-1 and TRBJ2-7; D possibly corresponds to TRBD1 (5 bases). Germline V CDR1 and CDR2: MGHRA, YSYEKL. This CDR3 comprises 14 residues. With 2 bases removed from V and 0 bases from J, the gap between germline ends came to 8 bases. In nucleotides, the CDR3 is TGCGCCAGCAGCCAATGGCAGGGCTCCTACGAGCAGTACTTC. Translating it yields CASSQWQGSYEQYF.

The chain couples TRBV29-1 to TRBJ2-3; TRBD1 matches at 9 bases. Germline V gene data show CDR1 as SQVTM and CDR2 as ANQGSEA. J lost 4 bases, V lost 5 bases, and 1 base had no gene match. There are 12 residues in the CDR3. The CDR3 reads CSVNRGPDTQYF. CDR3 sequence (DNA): TGCAGCGTTAACAGGGGGCCAGATACGCAGTATTTT.

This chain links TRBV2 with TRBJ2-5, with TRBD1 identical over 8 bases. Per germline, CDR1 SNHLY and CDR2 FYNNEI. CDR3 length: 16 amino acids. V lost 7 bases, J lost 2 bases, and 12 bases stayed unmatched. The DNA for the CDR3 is TGTGCCAGCAACCCGCCGACAGGGGAAAAACAAGAGACCCAGTACTTC. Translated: CASNPPTGEKQETQYF.

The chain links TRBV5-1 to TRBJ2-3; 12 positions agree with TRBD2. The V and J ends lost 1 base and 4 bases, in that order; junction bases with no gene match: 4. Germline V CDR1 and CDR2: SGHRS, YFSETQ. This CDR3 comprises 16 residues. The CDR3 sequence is CASSLFGLAGSDTQYF. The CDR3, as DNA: TGCGCCAGCAGCTTGTTTGGACTAGCGGGGTCAGATACGCAGTATTTT.

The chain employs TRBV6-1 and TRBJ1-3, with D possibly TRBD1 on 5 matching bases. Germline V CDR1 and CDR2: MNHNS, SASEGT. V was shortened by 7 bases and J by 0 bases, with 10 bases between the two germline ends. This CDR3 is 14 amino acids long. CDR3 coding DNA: TGTGCCAGCACCCTTGACAGCTCTGGAAACACCATATATTTT. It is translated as CASTLDSSGNTIYF.

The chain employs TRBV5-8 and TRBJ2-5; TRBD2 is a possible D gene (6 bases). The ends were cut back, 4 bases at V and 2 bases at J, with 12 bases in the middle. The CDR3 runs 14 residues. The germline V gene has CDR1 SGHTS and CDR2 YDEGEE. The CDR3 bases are TGTGCCAGCAGCCCGGCTGGGAGGCAAGAGACCCAGTACTTC. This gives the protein CASSPAGRQETQYF.

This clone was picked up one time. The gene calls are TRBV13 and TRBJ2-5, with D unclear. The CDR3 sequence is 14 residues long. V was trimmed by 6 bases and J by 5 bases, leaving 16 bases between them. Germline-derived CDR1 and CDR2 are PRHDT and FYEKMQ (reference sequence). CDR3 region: CASSPIPLRETQYF. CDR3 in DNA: TGTGCCAGCAGTCCTATCCCTCTACGGGAGACCCAGTACTTC.

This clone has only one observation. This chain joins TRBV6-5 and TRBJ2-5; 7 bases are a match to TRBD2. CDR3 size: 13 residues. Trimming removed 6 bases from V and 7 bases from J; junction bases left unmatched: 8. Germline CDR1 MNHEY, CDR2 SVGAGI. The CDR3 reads CASSPSGPGTQYF. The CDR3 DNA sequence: TGTGCCAGCAGCCCTAGCGGACCAGGGACCCAGTACTTC.